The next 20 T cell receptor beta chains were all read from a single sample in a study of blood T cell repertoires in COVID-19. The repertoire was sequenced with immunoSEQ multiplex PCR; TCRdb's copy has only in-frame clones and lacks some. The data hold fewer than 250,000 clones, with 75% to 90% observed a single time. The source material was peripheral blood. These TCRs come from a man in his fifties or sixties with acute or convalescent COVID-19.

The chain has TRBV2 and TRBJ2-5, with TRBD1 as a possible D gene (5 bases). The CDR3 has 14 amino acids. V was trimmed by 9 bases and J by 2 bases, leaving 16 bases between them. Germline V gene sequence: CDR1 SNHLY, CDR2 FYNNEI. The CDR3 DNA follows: TGTGCCAGTAACGACAGAAGGGGACAAGAGACCCAGTACTTC. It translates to CASNDRRGQETQYF.

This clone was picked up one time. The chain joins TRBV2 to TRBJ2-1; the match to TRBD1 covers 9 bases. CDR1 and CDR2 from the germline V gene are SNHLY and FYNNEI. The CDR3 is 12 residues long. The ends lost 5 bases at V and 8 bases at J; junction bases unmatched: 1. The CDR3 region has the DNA TGTGCCAGCAGTAGACAGGGGGATGAGCAGTTCTTC. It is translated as CASSRQGDEQFF.

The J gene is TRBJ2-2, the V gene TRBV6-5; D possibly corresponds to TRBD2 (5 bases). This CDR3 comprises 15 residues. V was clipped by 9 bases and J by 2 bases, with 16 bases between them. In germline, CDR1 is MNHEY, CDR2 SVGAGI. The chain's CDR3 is CASVRGPLNTGELFF. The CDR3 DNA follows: TGTGCCAGTGTTCGAGGGCCCCTAAACACCGGGGAGCTGTTTTTT.

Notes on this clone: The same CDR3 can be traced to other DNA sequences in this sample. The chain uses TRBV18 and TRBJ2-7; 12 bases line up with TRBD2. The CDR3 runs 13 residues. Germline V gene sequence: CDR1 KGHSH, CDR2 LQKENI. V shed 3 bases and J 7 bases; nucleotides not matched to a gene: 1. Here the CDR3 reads CASSPGTSGEQYF. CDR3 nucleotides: TGTGCCAGCTCACCCGGGACTAGCGGGGAGCAGTACTTC.

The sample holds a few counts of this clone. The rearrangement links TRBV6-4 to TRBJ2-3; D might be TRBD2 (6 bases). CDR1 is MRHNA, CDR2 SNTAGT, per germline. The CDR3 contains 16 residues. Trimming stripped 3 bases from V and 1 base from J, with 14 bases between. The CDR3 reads CASSDSSGGGTDTQYF. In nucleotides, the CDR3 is TGTGCCAGCAGTGATTCCTCGGGCGGGGGCACAGATACGCAGTATTTT.

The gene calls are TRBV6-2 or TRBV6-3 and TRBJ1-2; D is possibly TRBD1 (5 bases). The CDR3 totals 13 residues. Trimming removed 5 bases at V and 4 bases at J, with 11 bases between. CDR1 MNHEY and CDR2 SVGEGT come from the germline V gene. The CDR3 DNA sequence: TGTGCCAGCAGTCTCAGGGTTGGCTATGGCTACACCTTC. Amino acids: CASSLRVGYGYTF.

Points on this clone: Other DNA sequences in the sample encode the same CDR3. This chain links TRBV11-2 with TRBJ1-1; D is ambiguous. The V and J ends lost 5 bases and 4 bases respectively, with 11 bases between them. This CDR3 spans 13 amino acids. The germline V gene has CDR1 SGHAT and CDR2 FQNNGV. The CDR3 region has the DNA TGTGCCAGCAGCCCCCCGCCCGGCACTGAAGCTTTCTTT. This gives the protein CASSPPPGTEAFF.

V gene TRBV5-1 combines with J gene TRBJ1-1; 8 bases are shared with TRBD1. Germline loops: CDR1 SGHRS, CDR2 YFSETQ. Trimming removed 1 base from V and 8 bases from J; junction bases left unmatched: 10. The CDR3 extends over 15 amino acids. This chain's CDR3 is CASSLNPTGGTEAFF. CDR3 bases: TGCGCCAGCAGCTTGAATCCCACAGGGGGAACAGAAGCTTTCTTT.

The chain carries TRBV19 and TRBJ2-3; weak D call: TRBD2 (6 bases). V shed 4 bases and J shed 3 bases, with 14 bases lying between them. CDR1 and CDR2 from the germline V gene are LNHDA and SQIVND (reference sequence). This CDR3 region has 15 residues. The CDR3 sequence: CASSKSGVWTDTQYF. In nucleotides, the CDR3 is TGTGCCAGTAGTAAATCGGGAGTTTGGACAGATACGCAGTATTTT.

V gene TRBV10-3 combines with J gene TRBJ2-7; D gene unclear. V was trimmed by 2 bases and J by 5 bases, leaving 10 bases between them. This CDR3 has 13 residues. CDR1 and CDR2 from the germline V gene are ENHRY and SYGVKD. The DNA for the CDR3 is TGTGCCATCAGTGAGGCGCGAGAGAACGAGCAGTACTTC. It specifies CAISEARENEQYF.

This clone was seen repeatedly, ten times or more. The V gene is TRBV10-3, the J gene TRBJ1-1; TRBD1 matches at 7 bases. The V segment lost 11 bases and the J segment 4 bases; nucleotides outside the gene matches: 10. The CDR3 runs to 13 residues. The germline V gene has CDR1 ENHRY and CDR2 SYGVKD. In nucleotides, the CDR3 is TGTGCCCTCGCGACAGGGTTGGGCACTGAAGCTTTCTTT. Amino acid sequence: CALATGLGTEAFF.

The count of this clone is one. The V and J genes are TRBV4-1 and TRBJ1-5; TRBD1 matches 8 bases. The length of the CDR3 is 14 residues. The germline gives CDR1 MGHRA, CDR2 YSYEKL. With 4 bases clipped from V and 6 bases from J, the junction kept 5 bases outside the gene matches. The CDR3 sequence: CASSLGQGCQPQHF. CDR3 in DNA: TGCGCCAGCAGCCTCGGACAGGGATGTCAGCCCCAGCATTTT.

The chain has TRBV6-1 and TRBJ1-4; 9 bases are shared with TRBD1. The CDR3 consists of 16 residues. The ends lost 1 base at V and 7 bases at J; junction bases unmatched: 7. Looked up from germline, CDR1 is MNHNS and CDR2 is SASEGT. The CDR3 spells CASSEVPGQGSEKLFF. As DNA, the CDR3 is TGTGCCAGCAGTGAAGTGCCGGGACAGGGAAGTGAAAAACTGTTTTTT.

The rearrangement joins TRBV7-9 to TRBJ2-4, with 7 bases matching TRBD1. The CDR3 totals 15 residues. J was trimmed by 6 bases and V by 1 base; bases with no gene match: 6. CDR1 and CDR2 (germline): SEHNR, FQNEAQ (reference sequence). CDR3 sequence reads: CASSLDRDRVNIQYF. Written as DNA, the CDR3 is TGTGCCAGCAGCTTAGATAGGGACAGAGTAAACATTCAGTACTTC.

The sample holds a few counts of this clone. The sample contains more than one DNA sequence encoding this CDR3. CDR3 nucleotides: TGTGCCAGCAGTTTGGGGCAAAACTATGGCTACACCTTC. Encoded protein: CASSLGQNYGYTF. V and J are TRBV12-3 or TRBV12-4 and TRBJ1-2, with TRBD1 as a possible D gene (5 bases). This CDR3 contains 13 residues. V dropped 3 bases and J dropped 2 bases, with 7 bases sitting between them.

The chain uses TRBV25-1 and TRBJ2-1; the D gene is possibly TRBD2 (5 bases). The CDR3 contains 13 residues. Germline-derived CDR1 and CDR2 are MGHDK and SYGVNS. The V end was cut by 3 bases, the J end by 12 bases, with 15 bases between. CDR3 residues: CASSETLPGGQFF. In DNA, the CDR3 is TGTGCCAGCAGTGAGACCCTCCCCGGAGGGCAGTTCTTC.

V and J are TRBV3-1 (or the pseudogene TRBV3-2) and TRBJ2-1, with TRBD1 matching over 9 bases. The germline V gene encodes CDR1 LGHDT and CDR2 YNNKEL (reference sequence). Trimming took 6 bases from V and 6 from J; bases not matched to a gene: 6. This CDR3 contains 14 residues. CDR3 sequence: CASRTGQGGNEQFF. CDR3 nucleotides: TGTGCCAGCAGGACGGGACAGGGAGGCAATGAGCAGTTCTTC.

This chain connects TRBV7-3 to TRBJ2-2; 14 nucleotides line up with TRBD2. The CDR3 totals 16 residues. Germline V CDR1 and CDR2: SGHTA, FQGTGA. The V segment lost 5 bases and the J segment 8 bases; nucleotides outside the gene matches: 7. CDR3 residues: CASSPQGLAGAGELFF. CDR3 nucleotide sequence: TGTGCCAGCAGCCCGCAGGGACTAGCGGGAGCTGGGGAGCTGTTTTTT.

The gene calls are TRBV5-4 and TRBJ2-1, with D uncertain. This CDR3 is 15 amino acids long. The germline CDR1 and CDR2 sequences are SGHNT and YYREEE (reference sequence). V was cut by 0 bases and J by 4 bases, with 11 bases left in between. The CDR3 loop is CASSLDSPGYNEQFF. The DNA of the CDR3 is TGTGCCAGCAGCTTGGACTCCCCTGGTTACAATGAGCAGTTCTTC.

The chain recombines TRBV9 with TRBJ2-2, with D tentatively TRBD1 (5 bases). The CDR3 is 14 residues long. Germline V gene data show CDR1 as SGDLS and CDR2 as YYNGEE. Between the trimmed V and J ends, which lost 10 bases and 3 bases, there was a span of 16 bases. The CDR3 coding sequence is TGTGCCGCCAGGGTTGGCCCCGACACCGGGGAGCTGTTTTTT. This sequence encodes CAARVGPDTGELFF.